Each of the 20 T cell receptor beta chains below was sequenced from the same sample in a study of blood T cell repertoires in COVID-19. Using immunoSEQ multiplex PCR, the repertoire was profiled, and TCRdb retains in-frame clones only, with some absent. The table lists about 80,000 clones, 80% of them singletons. Material: peripheral blood. The receptors come from a woman in her thirties or forties with active or convalescent COVID-19.

The sample holds a few counts of this clone. The chain links TRBV7-2 to TRBJ1-3; D unresolved. The CDR3 runs 16 residues. Germline V gene data show CDR1 as SGHTA and CDR2 as FQGNSA. Trimming shortened V by 0 bases and J by 3 bases, and 12 bases separated the two germline ends. The CDR3 reads CASSLAAGFFGNTIYF. The CDR3 bases are TGTGCCAGCAGCTTAGCTGCGGGGTTCTTTGGAAACACCATATATTTT.

In this sample, this clone turned up a few times. This chain uses TRBV10-3 with TRBJ2-1; 9 positions agree with TRBD2. The CDR3 length is 13 residues. The V gene end was trimmed by 10 bases and the J gene end by 7 bases; junction bases not matched to a gene: 8. Germline loops: CDR1 ENHRY, CDR2 SYGVKD. The CDR3 spells CATGTSPGNEQFF. DNA for the CDR3: TGTGCCACCGGGACTAGCCCGGGGAATGAGCAGTTCTTC.

This chain uses TRBV4-1 with TRBJ2-3; D unclear. Trimming removed 1 base from V and 0 bases from J, with 8 bases in between. CDR1 and CDR2 from the germline V gene are MGHRA and YSYEKL. The length of the CDR3 is 15 residues. The CDR3 protein is CASSQGAQSTDTQYF. For the CDR3, the DNA is TGCGCCAGCAGCCAAGGGGCTCAGAGCACAGATACGCAGTATTTT.

The chain is built from TRBV28 and TRBJ1-5; D may be TRBD1 (5 bases). Trimming cost V 9 bases and J 2 bases, with 17 bases left between them. Per the germline V gene, CDR1 is MDHEN and CDR2 is SYDVKM. This CDR3 is built from 15 residues. As DNA, the CDR3 is TGTGCCAGTTGGACACAATCCTTGGGCAATCAGCCCCAGCATTTT. This codes for CASWTQSLGNQPQHF.

In its sample, this clone was seen once. The chain is built from TRBV23-1 and TRBJ2-4, with a possible D match to TRBD1 (5 bases). TRBV23-1 has ORF status, its function being uncertain. Trimming shortened V by 2 bases and J by 6 bases, and 17 bases separated the two germline ends. The CDR3 is 16 residues long. CDR3 region: CASSQDSAEGRNIQYF. CDR3 DNA: TGCGCCAGCAGTCAAGACAGTGCAGAAGGCAGAAACATTCAGTACTTC.

The gene calls are TRBV19 and TRBJ2-1; 7 bases line up with TRBD2. Germline CDR1 reads LNHDA; CDR2 reads SQIVND (reference sequence). J gave up 6 bases and V 3 bases, and 8 bases lay outside the gene matches. The CDR3 consists of 15 residues. The CDR3 here is CASSIRGSLSNEQFF. The CDR3 nucleotides are TGTGCCAGTAGTATCCGCGGGAGTTTGTCCAATGAGCAGTTCTTC.

This chain joins TRBV7-8 and TRBJ2-3; TRBD1 matches 8 bases. Germline CDR1 and CDR2: SGHVS and FQNEAQ. J lost 5 bases, V lost 0 bases, and 7 bases had no gene match. The CDR3 runs 16 residues. CDR3 in DNA: TGTGCCAGCAGCTTAGCGGCCAGGGGGCGGGAAGATACGCAGTATTTT. Its translation: CASSLAARGREDTQYF.

This clone was counted a single time. V gene TRBV5-1 combines with J gene TRBJ1-2; TRBD1 might be the D (5 bases). V lost 5 bases and J 3 bases, leaving 11 bases between the germline ends. The V gene's germline CDR1 is SGHRS and CDR2 YFSETQ. CDR3 length equals 13 residues. The CDR3 region has the DNA TGCGCCAGCAGGCCCCAGGGATACTATGGCTACACCTTC. Its translation: CASRPQGYYGYTF.

The CDR3 nucleotides are TGTGCCTGGACCCACGGTATCTCGAACACCGGGGAGCTGTTTTTT. It encodes CAWTHGISNTGELFF. This rearrangement joins TRBV30 to TRBJ2-2; D is undetermined. The CDR3 spans 15 residues. Trimming removed 4 bases at V and 0 bases at J, with 12 bases between. Per germline, CDR1 GTSNPN and CDR2 SVGIG (reference sequence).

The rearrangement uses TRBV4-1 and TRBJ2-7; 10 nucleotides agree with TRBD2. Germline V gives CDR1 MGHRA, CDR2 YSYEKL. The CDR3 covers 14 residues. Trimming removed 3 bases from V and 2 bases from J; junction bases left unmatched: 1. This chain's CDR3 is CASSHSGRAYEQYF. CDR3 sequence (DNA): TGCGCCAGCAGCCACAGCGGGAGGGCCTACGAGCAGTACTTC.

This clone showed up just once. The chain is built from TRBV7-9 and TRBJ2-1; 7 bases line up with TRBD2. Germline V CDR1 and CDR2: SEHNR, FQNEAQ (reference sequence). This CDR3 contains 17 residues. V lost 7 bases, J lost 4 bases, and 16 bases stayed unmatched. The CDR3 sequence is CASILTSGLGFYNEQFF. CDR3 bases: TGTGCCAGCATCCTCACCTCCGGACTAGGCTTTTACAATGAGCAGTTCTTC.

The J gene is TRBJ1-2, the V gene TRBV28; TRBD1 matches 7 bases. Trimming removed 6 bases from V and 4 bases from J; junction bases left unmatched: 17. In germline, CDR1 is MDHEN, CDR2 SYDVKM. There are 17 residues in the CDR3. CDR3 sequence: CASRWPYRGQTLYGYTF. The CDR3 region has the DNA TGTGCCAGCAGGTGGCCCTACAGGGGCCAGACCCTCTATGGCTACACCTTC.

The V gene is TRBV5-4, the J gene TRBJ2-1; the match to TRBD1 covers 10 bases. Germline V gene data show CDR1 as SGHNT and CDR2 as YYREEE (reference sequence). The CDR3 length is 15 residues. The junction had 7 bases not matched to a gene; V was cut back by 4 bases and J by 6 bases. The DNA for the CDR3 is TGTGCCAGCAGCGAGGGACAGGGGCCATTCAATGAGCAGTTCTTC. Amino acid sequence: CASSEGQGPFNEQFF.

A single count supports this clone. The genes are TRBV28 and TRBJ1-3; no clear D gene. V lost 2 bases, J lost 4 bases, and 12 bases lay in between. Germline values: CDR1 MDHEN, CDR2 SYDVKM. There are 15 residues in the CDR3. The CDR3, as DNA: TGTGCCAGCAGTTTACCCTCCGGGTCCGGAAACACCATATATTTT. Translation: CASSLPSGSGNTIYF.

The chain employs TRBV6-5 and TRBJ2-2; possible D gene TRBD2, 5 bases. Germline values: CDR1 MNHEY, CDR2 SVGAGI. This CDR3 has 11 residues. Trimming stripped 10 bases from V and 6 bases from J, with 9 bases between. CDR3 in DNA: TGTGCCACCGAGGGATCCGGGGAGCTGTTTTTT. Protein product: CATEGSGELFF.

J is TRBJ2-5 and V is TRBV7-9, with D unresolved. The germline CDR1 and CDR2 sequences are SEHNR and FQNEAQ (reference sequence). This CDR3 has 14 residues. V gave up 5 bases and J gave up 7 bases, with 17 bases separating them. This CDR3 is CASSPRDPGVTQYF. Here the CDR3 DNA reads TGTGCCAGCAGCCCTCGCGACCCCGGAGTGACCCAGTACTTC.

The chain links TRBV11-2 to TRBJ2-5, with a weak D call TRBD2 (7 bases). CDR3 length equals 16 residues. V was cut by 2 bases and J by 5 bases, with 18 bases left in between. Germline CDR1 is SGHAT and CDR2 is FQNNGV. The CDR3 protein is CASSLRGTEGGETQYF. CDR3 coding DNA: TGTGCCAGCAGCTTAAGGGGGACCGAGGGAGGGGAGACCCAGTACTTC.

This clone was detected a few times. The V gene is TRBV5-4, the J gene TRBJ1-2, with D maybe TRBD1 (6 bases). Trimming shortened V by 4 bases and J by 5 bases, and 12 bases separated the two germline ends. The V gene's germline CDR1 is SGHNT and CDR2 YYREEE (reference sequence). This CDR3 has 13 amino acids. The CDR3 sequence: CASSPGHTYGYTF. CDR3 coding DNA: TGTGCCAGCAGCCCGGGACATACTTATGGCTACACCTTC.

The gene calls are TRBV27 and TRBJ2-1; weak D call: TRBD2 (5 bases). This CDR3 comprises 14 residues. V lost 8 bases and J 6 bases, leaving 17 bases between the germline ends. Germline V CDR1 and CDR2: MNHEY, SMNVEV (reference sequence). CDR3 in DNA: TGTGCCAGCGGAACGGGGTTAACGGGCAATGAGCAGTTCTTC. Translating it yields CASGTGLTGNEQFF.

The rearrangement links TRBV28 to TRBJ2-3; D call uncertain. This CDR3 has 14 amino acids. The V end was cut by 6 bases, the J end by 7 bases, with 17 bases between. Germline CDR1 and CDR2: MDHEN and SYDVKM. As DNA, the CDR3 is TGTGCCAGCAGGTCCGTCGCTATTCAAAATACGCAGTATTTT. Residues: CASRSVAIQNTQYF.